This TCR beta chain was found in a study of blood T cell repertoires in COVID-19 (dated by TCRdb to the early 2020s). Study-wide context: For ImmuneRACE Cohort 3, a participant was defined as recovered based on two consecutive negative NP/OP PCR tests, clearance by a healthcare professional, or resolution of symptoms. HLA class I and class II types, where available, came from metadata supplied by the sample provider rather than from assay-based typing. Subjects who had been exposed to COVID-19, were actively infected with it, or had recovered from it provided the deeply sampled blood TCRbeta repertoires that made up the dataset. The samples were drawn from the first 160 participants of the ongoing ImmuneRACE study and from more than 1,000 subjects provided by 6 global collaborators. Sample metadata almost always included a de-identified subject ID, COVID-19 status, age in years and sex. The repertoires were released in a freely available public database intended as a resource for research on the immune response to SARS-CoV-2. Samples covering the acute and convalescent phases of COVID-19 were provided by collaborators in the United States, Italy and Spain. The prospective study material was composed of cDNA or gDNA derived from T cells, B-cell-depleted T cells, or PBMCs. The paper's findings and limits, for the study overall: The quantity of clinical and demographic metadata differed by source and by participant and was supplied without curation.

The CDR3 runs 12 residues from the cysteine to the phenylalanine. The sequence is cut down to CDR3 DNA, 36 bases in frame from base 1. The germline V gene (reference sequence) gives CDR1 as PRHDT and CDR2 as FYEKMQ. V is pared back by 3 bases and J by 7 bases, with 9 bases lying between the germline termini. TCRbeta CDR3 regions were amplified from genomic DNA using the immunoSEQ Assay, a bias-controlled multiplex PCR. In the original analysis: The number of nucleated cells in each sample was estimated from the amplification of reference gene primers within the assay. To quantify the absolute abundance of each unique TCRbeta CDR3 rearrangement, sequence reads were collapsed and filtered. For each sample, productive Simpson clonality was calculated by taking the square root of Simpson's diversity index across productive rearrangements. Imported from immuneACCESS, the table was reduced by TCRdb to in-frame sequences with V and J called. These copies leave out some clones; in studies compared against another copy, an unresolved V gene accounts for under half, and the cause of the remainder is not known. V and J calls and clone size are as listed in that table; D and trimming were resolved from the DNA. The sample table lists over 200,000 clones, about nine tenths of them with a count of one. The ten top clones hold 3% to 3.5% of the sample.

Participants in the prospective study were aged 18 to 89 years, lived in 24 United States geographic areas, and enrolled through a virtual design. In the prospective study, participants were assigned to cohorts based on the clinical history participants reported in a screening survey and a study questionnaire. In the prospective study, mobile phlebotomists collected whole blood, serum and a nasopharyngeal or oropharyngeal swab from each participant. Prospective study participants could optionally give additional blood draws and questionnaires over a roughly two-month period. Before DNA extraction, blood samples from the prospective study were shipped at room temperature or frozen. Concerning this clone itself: Its cognate antigen has yet to be identified. No base quality information exists; no much larger clone differs at one position.

This clonotype originated in a woman in her forties or fifties in a cohort exposed to, infected with or recovered from COVID-19 (not recorded which). Sequenced sample: PBMCs or T cells enriched from blood (not recorded which). The chain employs TRBV13 and TRBJ1-2; the D gene is possibly TRBD1, with 5 bases matching. DNA sequence: TGTGCCAGCAGCTTTCAGGGAGGTGGCTACACCTTC. It translates to CASSFQGGGYTF. Reference TRBV13 and TRBJ1-2 proteins supply the regions before and after the CDR3; the full variable domain is: AAGVIQSPRHLIKEKRETATLKCYPIPRHDTVYWYQQGPGQDPQFLISFYEKMQSDKGSIPDRFSAQQFSDYHSELNMSSLELGDSALYFCASSFQGGGYTFGSGTRLTVV.